In its sample, the clone carrying this T cell receptor delta chain was seen a few times. Antigen unknown. TCRdb's entry gives the protein of a much larger clone, which mismatches this DNA's translation at residues 6 and 11, likely from a read error; the protein reported here is translated from the DNA. The sample is drawn from a study of γδ T cells in repeated Plasmodium falciparum infection. Study summary: Malian repertoires were sampled cross-sectionally without transmission and longitudinally through febrile malaria. The study's findings and limits: Vgamma9/Vdelta2+ repertoires stayed stably polyclonal over time and infection.

TCRdb reanalysed the multiplex PCR reads via CATT. The sample includes 85,000 to 95,000 delta-chain clones, almost 1.5% of them seen just once. Bulk repertoires came from Vgamma9/Vdelta2+ or Vdelta2-negative gammadelta T cells flow-sorted from PBMC. This CDR3 is built from 16 residues. Per the germline V gene, CDR1 is TSWWSYY and CDR2 is QGS. V was pared by 1 base and J by 3 bases, with 15 bases between. This sequence originates from a pool of human donors (malaria-infected and uninfected, not separated). Material: gamma-delta T cells from blood. This chain joins TRDV1 and TRDJ1; TRDD1 might be the D (5 bases). The CDR3 reads CALGEQEGIGADKLIF. CDR3 DNA sequence: TGTGCTCTTGGGGAACAGGAAGGAATAGGGGCCGATAAACTCATCTTT.